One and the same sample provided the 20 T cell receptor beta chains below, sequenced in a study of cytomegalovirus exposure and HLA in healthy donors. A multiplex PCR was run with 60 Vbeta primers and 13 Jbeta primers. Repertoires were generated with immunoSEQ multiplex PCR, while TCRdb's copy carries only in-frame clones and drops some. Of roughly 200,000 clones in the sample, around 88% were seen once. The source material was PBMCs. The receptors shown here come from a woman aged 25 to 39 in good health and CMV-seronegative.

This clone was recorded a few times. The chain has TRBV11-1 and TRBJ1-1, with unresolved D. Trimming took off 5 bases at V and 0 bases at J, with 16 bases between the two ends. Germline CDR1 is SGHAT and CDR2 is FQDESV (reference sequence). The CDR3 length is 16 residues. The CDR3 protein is CASSQTAQLMNTEAFF. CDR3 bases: TGTGCCAGCAGCCAAACGGCACAGCTCATGAACACTGAAGCTTTCTTT.

CDR3 nucleotide sequence: TGTGCCAGCACCCCTAGCGGGGGGGTACGAGAGCAGTTCTTC. Translation: CASTPSGGVREQFF. The V gene is TRBV5-6, the J gene TRBJ2-1; 12 nucleotides line up with TRBD2. This CDR3 has 14 residues. Germline V CDR1 and CDR2: SGHDT, YYEEEE. The trim removed 6 bases at V and 10 bases at J, leaving 8 bases unmatched.

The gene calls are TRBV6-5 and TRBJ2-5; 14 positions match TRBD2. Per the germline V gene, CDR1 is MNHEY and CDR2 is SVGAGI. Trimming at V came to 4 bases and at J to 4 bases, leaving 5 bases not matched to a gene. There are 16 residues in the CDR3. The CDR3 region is CASSSTGLAGGETQYF. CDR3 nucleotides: TGTGCCAGCAGTTCCACAGGACTAGCGGGAGGAGAGACCCAGTACTTC.

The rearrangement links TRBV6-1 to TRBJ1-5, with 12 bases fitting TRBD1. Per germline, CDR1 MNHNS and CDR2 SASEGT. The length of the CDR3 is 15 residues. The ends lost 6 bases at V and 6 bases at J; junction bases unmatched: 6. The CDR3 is CASSQGQGASQPQHF. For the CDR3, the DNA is TGTGCCAGCAGCCAGGGACAGGGGGCTTCTCAGCCCCAGCATTTT.

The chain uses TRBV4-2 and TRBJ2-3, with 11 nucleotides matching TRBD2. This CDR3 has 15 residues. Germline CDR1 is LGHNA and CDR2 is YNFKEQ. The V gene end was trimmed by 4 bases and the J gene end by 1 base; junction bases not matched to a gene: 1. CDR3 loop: CASSLSGRGTDTQYF. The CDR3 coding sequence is TGTGCCAGCAGCCTTAGCGGGAGGGGCACAGATACGCAGTATTTT.

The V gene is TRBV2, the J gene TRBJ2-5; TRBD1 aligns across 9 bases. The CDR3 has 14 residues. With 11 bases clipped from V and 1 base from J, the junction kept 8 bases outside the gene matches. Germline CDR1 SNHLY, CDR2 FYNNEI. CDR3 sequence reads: CALAGQGSQETQYF. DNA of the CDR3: TGTGCCTTGGCCGGACAGGGGTCCCAAGAGACCCAGTACTTC.

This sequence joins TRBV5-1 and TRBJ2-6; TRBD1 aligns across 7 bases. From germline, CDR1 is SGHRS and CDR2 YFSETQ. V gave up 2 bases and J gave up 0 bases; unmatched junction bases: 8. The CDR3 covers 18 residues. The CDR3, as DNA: TGCGCCAGCAGCTTCTCCGTGACAGGGACCTCTGGGGCCAACGTCCTGACTTTC. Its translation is CASSFSVTGTSGANVLTF.

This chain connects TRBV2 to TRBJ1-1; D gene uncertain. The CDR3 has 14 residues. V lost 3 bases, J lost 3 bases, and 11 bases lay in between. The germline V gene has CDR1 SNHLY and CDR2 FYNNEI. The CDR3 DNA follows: TGTGCCAGCAGTGAGGCCTGGGGAGACACTGAAGCTTTCTTT. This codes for CASSEAWGDTEAFF. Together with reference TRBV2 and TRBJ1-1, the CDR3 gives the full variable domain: EPEVTQTPSHQVTQMGQEVILRCVPISNHLYFYWYRQILGQKVEFLVSFYNNEISEKSEIFDDQFSVERPDGSNFTLKIRSTKLEDSAMYFCASSEAWGDTEAFFGQGTRLTVV.

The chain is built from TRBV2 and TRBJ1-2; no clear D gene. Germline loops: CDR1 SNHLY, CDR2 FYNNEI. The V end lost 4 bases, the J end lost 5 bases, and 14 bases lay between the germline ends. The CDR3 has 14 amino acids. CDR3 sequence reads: CASSATRQSYGYTF. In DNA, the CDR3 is TGTGCCAGCAGTGCAACTAGACAATCTTATGGCTACACCTTC.

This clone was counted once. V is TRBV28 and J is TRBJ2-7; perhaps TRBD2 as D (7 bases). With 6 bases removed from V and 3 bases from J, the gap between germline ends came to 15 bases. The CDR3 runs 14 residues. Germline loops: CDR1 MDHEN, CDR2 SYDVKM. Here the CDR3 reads CASSPLGGGYEQYF. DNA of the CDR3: TGTGCCAGCAGCCCCCTGGGAGGGGGCTACGAGCAGTACTTC.

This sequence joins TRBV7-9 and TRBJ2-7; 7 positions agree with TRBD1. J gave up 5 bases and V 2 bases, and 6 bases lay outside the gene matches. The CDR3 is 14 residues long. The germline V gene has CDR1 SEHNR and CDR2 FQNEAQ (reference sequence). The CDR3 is CASSLSVTGNEQYF. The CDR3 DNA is TGTGCCAGCAGCTTATCGGTGACAGGGAACGAGCAGTACTTC.

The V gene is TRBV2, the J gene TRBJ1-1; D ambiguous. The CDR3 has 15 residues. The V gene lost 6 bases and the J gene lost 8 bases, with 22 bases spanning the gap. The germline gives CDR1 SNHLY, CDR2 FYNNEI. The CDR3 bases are TGTGCCAGCAGCCCTCTCCGGTTTACGACTCAAGAAGCTTTCTTT. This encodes CASSPLRFTTQEAFF.

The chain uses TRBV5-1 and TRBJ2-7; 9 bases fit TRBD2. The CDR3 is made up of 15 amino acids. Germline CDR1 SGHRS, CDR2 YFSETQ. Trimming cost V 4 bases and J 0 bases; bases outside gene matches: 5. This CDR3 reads CASSPLAGSSYEQYF. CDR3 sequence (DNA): TGCGCCAGCAGCCCGCTAGCGGGGAGCTCCTACGAGCAGTACTTC.

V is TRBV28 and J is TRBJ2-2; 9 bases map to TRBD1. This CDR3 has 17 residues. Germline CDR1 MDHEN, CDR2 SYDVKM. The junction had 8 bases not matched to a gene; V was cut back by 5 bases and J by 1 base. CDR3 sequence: CASSQRQGVMNTGELFF. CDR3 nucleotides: TGTGCCAGCAGTCAGCGACAGGGGGTAATGAACACCGGGGAGCTGTTTTTT.

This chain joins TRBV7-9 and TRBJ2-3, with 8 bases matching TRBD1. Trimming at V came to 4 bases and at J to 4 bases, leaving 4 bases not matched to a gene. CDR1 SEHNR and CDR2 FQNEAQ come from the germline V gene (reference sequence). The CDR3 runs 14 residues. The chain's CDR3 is CASSWTGPPDTQYF. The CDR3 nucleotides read TGTGCCAGCAGCTGGACAGGGCCCCCAGATACGCAGTATTTT.

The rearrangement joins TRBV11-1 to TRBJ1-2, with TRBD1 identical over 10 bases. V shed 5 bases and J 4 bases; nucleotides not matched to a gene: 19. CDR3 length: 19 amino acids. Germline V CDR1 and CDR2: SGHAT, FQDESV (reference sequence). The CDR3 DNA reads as TGTGCCAGCAGCCCTAACGCCGGGACAGGGGACCAATCCCTCTATGGCTACACCTTC. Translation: CASSPNAGTGDQSLYGYTF.

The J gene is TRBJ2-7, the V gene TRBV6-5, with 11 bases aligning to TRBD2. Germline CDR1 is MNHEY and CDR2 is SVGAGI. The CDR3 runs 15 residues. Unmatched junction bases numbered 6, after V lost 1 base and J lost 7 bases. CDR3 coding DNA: TGTGCCAGCAGTTACTTTAGCGGGGGGGCCCTTGAGCAGTACTTC. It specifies CASSYFSGGALEQYF.

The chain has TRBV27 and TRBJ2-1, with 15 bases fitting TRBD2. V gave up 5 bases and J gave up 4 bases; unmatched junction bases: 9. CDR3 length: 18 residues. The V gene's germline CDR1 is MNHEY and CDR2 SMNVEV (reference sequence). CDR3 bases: TGTGCCAGCAGTCTGTACGCCGGGACTAGCGGGAGGTACAATGAGCAGTTCTTC. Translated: CASSLYAGTSGRYNEQFF.

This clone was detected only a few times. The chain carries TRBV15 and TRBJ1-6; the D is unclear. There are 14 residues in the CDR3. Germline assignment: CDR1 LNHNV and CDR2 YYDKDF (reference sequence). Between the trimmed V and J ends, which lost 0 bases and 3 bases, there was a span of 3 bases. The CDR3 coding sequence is TGTGCCACCAGCAGAGATAACTATAATTCACCCCTCCACTTT. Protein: CATSRDNYNSPLHF.

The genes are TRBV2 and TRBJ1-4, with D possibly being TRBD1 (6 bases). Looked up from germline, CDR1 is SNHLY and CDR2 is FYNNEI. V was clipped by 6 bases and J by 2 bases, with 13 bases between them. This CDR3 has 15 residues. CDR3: CASSDTGLTNEKLFF. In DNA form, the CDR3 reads TGTGCCAGCAGCGATACAGGGCTGACTAATGAAAAACTGTTTTTT. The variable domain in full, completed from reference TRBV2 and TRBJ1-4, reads EPEVTQTPSHQVTQMGQEVILRCVPISNHLYFYWYRQILGQKVEFLVSFYNNEISEKSEIFDDQFSVERPDGSNFTLKIRSTKLEDSAMYFCASSDTGLTNEKLFFGSGTQLSVL.